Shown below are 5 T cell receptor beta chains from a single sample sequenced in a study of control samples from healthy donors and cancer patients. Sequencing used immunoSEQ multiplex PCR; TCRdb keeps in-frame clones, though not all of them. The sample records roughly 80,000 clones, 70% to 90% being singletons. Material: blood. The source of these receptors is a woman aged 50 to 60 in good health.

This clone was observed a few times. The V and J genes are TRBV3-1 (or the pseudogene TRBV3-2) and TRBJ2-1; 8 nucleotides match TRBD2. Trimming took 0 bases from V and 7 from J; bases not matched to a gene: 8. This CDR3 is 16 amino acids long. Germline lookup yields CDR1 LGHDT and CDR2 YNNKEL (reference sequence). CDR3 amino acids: CASSQDSGDYRNEQFF. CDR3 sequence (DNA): TGTGCCAGCAGCCAAGATAGCGGGGACTATAGGAATGAGCAGTTCTTC.

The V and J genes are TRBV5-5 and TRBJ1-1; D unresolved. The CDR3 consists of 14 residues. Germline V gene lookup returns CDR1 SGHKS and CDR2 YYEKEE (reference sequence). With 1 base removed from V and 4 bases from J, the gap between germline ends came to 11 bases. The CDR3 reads CASSLLSGTTEAFF. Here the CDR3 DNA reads TGTGCCAGCAGCTTGCTTTCTGGCACCACTGAAGCTTTCTTT.

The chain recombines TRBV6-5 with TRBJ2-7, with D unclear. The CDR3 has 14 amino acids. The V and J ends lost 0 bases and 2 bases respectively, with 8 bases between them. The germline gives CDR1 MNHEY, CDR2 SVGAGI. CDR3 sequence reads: CASSYSVGPYEQYF. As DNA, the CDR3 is TGTGCCAGCAGTTACTCAGTGGGTCCCTACGAGCAGTACTTC.

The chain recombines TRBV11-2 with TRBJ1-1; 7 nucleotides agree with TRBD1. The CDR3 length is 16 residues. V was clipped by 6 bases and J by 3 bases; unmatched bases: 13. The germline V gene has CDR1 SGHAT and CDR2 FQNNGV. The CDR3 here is CASSPPGQRIDTEAFF. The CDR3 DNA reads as TGTGCCAGCAGTCCTCCGGGACAGAGGATTGACACTGAAGCTTTCTTT.

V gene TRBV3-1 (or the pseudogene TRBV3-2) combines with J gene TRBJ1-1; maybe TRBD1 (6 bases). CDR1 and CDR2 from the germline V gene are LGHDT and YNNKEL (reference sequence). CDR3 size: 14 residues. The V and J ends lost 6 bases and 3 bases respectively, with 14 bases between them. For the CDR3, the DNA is TGTGCCAGCAGATCCAGGGGAGTACACACTGAAGCTTTCTTT. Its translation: CASRSRGVHTEAFF.